These T cell receptor beta chains were read from a single sample in a study of cytomegalovirus exposure and HLA in healthy donors. Assay used: immunoSEQ multiplex PCR; TCRdb lists only in-frame clones, some missing. The repertoire holds some 200,000 clones, with 70% to 85% as singletons. The sequencing input was PBMCs. The origin of the receptors is a woman younger than 45 in good health and CMV-seropositive. Both conserved end residues are part of each CDR3. D genes are given only for firm matches. Not all rows give a size; the values are once, few, many and, for expanded clones, a class.

j_gene: TRBJ1-2
abundance: NA
d_gene: NA
v_gene: TRBV6-5
CDR3nt: TGTGCCAGCAGTTCGTGGAATTTCAGGGGCAACTATGGCTACACCTTC
CDR3aa: CASSSWNFRGNYGYTF

j_gene: TRBJ2-7
abundance: few
d_gene: NA
v_gene: TRBV19
CDR3nt: TGTGCCAGTAGTAGGCGGGAACTTTACGAGCAGTACTTC
CDR3aa: CASSRRELYEQYF

j_gene: TRBJ1-2
abundance: NA
d_gene: TRBD1
v_gene: TRBV9
CDR3nt: TGTGCCAGCAGCGCCAAGGACAGGTCTTGGGATGGCTACACCTTC
CDR3aa: CASSAKDRSWDGYTF

j_gene: TRBJ2-7
abundance: NA
d_gene: TRBD1
v_gene: TRBV6-5
CDR3nt: TGTGCCAGCAGCTATTGGACAGGGGAAGGCGAGCAGTACTTC
CDR3aa: CASSYWTGEGEQYF

j_gene: TRBJ1-2
abundance: NA
d_gene: TRBD1
v_gene: TRBV27
CDR3nt: TGTGCCAGCGGGGACAGGAGGGAAACTTCATATGGCTACACCTTC
CDR3aa: CASGDRRETSYGYTF

j_gene: TRBJ2-7
abundance: NA
d_gene: NA
v_gene: TRBV6-5
CDR3nt: TGTGCCAGCAGTCAGCAAGGGGGGGCCCCGCACTTC
CDR3aa: CASSQQGGAPHF

j_gene: TRBJ1-1
abundance: NA
d_gene: TRBD1
v_gene: TRBV2
CDR3nt: TGTGCCAGCAGCCTATTACGGGACAGGGAAGCTTTCTTT
CDR3aa: CASSLLRDREAFF

j_gene: TRBJ1-4
abundance: NA
d_gene: NA
v_gene: TRBV28
CDR3nt: TGTGCCAGCAGTTTAAGGGCAGGAGGTGAAAAACTGTTTTTT
CDR3aa: CASSLRAGGEKLFF

j_gene: TRBJ2-7
abundance: NA
d_gene: TRBD1
v_gene: TRBV2
CDR3nt: TGTGCCAGCGGACAGGGGTATTACTACGAGCAGTACTTC
CDR3aa: CASGQGYYYEQYF

j_gene: TRBJ1-3
abundance: once
d_gene: TRBD1
v_gene: TRBV28
CDR3nt: TGTGCCAGCAGTTCCGGGACAGGTGGAAACACCATATATTTT
CDR3aa: CASSSGTGGNTIYF

j_gene: TRBJ2-3
abundance: NA
d_gene: NA
v_gene: TRBV5-1
CDR3nt: TGCGCCAGCAGCGTCTCCACAGATACGCAGTATTTT
CDR3aa: CASSVSTDTQYF

j_gene: TRBJ2-3
abundance: NA
d_gene: TRBD2
v_gene: TRBV9
CDR3nt: TGTGCCAGCAGCGTAGGCGGCGGGACTAGAACAGATACGCAGTATTTT
CDR3aa: CASSVGGGTRTDTQYF

j_gene: TRBJ1-2
abundance: once
d_gene: TRBD1
v_gene: TRBV4-2
CDR3nt: TGTGCCAGCAGCCAGAACGCGGCCGAGGGGGCTCAGTATGGCTACACCTTC
CDR3aa: CASSQNAAEGAQYGYTF

j_gene: TRBJ2-1
abundance: NA
d_gene: NA
v_gene: TRBV2
CDR3nt: TGTGCCAGCAGTGAGAGCGGAGGCTCCTACAATGAGCAGTTCTTC
CDR3aa: CASSESGGSYNEQFF

j_gene: TRBJ2-1
abundance: NA
d_gene: TRBD2
v_gene: TRBV4-2
CDR3nt: TGTGCCAGCAGCCAAGCTAGCGGATACAATGAGCAGTTCTTC
CDR3aa: CASSQASGYNEQFF

j_gene: TRBJ2-2
abundance: NA
d_gene: NA
v_gene: TRBV11-3
CDR3nt: TGTGCCAGCAGCTTACAGGGAACCGGGGAGCTGTTTTTT
CDR3aa: CASSLQGTGELFF

j_gene: TRBJ2-7
abundance: NA
d_gene: TRBD1
v_gene: TRBV6-1
CDR3nt: TGTGCCAGCAGTGGGGACAGAAATTACGAGCAGTACTTC
CDR3aa: CASSGDRNYEQYF

j_gene: TRBJ2-7
abundance: NA
d_gene: NA
v_gene: TRBV7-2
CDR3nt: TGTGCCAGCAGCCCCGGCGGCTACGAGCAGTACTTC
CDR3aa: CASSPGGYEQYF

j_gene: TRBJ2-5
abundance: NA
d_gene: NA
v_gene: TRBV29-1
CDR3nt: TGCAGCGTCAGATTAAATCAAGAGACCCAGTACTTC
CDR3aa: CSVRLNQETQYF

j_gene: TRBJ2-3
abundance: NA
d_gene: TRBD2
v_gene: TRBV28
CDR3nt: TGTGCCAGCAGTCCCCCCGGGGCTAGCGGGAGCACAGATACGCAGTATTTT
CDR3aa: CASSPPGASGSTDTQYF

j_gene: TRBJ1-2
abundance: NA
d_gene: TRBD1
v_gene: TRBV28
CDR3nt: TGTGCCAGCAGTGGCACTGGGACAGGGAGCTATGGCTACACCTTC
CDR3aa: CASSGTGTGSYGYTF

j_gene: TRBJ1-5
abundance: NA
d_gene: TRBD1
v_gene: TRBV19
CDR3nt: TGTGCCAGTAGTATAGGACAGGGGGCTGGGCAGCCCCAGCATTTT
CDR3aa: CASSIGQGAGQPQHF

j_gene: TRBJ1-1
abundance: NA
d_gene: NA
v_gene: TRBV28
CDR3nt: TGTGCCAGCAGTTTGTTGTCTTTGAGGAACACTGAAGCTTTCTTT
CDR3aa: CASSLLSLRNTEAFF

j_gene: TRBJ1-2
abundance: NA
d_gene: NA
v_gene: TRBV4-2
CDR3nt: TGTGCCAGCAGCCAAGATCAGGTGGCTAACTATGGCTACACCTTC
CDR3aa: CASSQDQVANYGYTF

j_gene: TRBJ2-7
abundance: many
d_gene: NA
v_gene: TRBV18
CDR3nt: TGTGCCAGCTCACCACACGAGACTTTCTTCACCTACGAGCAGTACTTC
CDR3aa: CASSPHETFFTYEQYF

j_gene: TRBJ1-3
abundance: NA
d_gene: TRBD1
v_gene: TRBV6-5
CDR3nt: TGTGCCAGCAGTTACCTACAGGGGAGCTCTGGAAACACCATATATTTT
CDR3aa: CASSYLQGSSGNTIYF

j_gene: TRBJ1-2
abundance: NA
d_gene: TRBD1
v_gene: TRBV15
CDR3nt: TGTGCCACCAGCAAAGGACAGGGGGCCGATAGACCGACTAACTATGGCTACACCTTC
CDR3aa: CATSKGQGADRPTNYGYTF

j_gene: TRBJ2-1
abundance: once
d_gene: NA
v_gene: TRBV29-1
CDR3nt: TGCAGCGTTGGAGCCCGGTCGAGCTCCTACAATGAGCAGTTCTTC
CDR3aa: CSVGARSSSYNEQFF

j_gene: TRBJ2-2
abundance: NA
d_gene: NA
v_gene: TRBV7-3
CDR3nt: TGTGCCAGCAGCTTAACGGGGCTAGACGGGGAGCTGTTTTTT
CDR3aa: CASSLTGLDGELFF

j_gene: TRBJ2-7
abundance: NA
d_gene: NA
v_gene: TRBV19
CDR3nt: TGTGCCAGTAGTATGGTGGACAGCTCCTACGAGCAGTACTTC
CDR3aa: CASSMVDSSYEQYF

j_gene: TRBJ1-2
abundance: NA
d_gene: NA
v_gene: TRBV5-4
CDR3nt: TGTGCCAGCAGCCGGGACATCTATGGCTACACCTTC
CDR3aa: CASSRDIYGYTF

j_gene: TRBJ2-1
abundance: once
d_gene: TRBD2
v_gene: TRBV10-3
CDR3nt: TGTGCCATCAGTGGAGTAGCGGGAGGACGAAGTGAGCAGTTCTTC
CDR3aa: CAISGVAGGRSEQFF

j_gene: TRBJ2-2
abundance: NA
d_gene: TRBD2
v_gene: TRBV13
CDR3nt: TGTGCCAGCAGCGTAAGCGGGGGATGGACCGGGGAGCTGTTTTTT
CDR3aa: CASSVSGGWTGELFF

j_gene: TRBJ2-7
abundance: NA
d_gene: TRBD2
v_gene: TRBV4-1
CDR3nt: TGCGCCAGCAGCCGAAGCCCAGGGACTACCGCCTACGAGCAGTACTTC
CDR3aa: CASSRSPGTTAYEQYF

j_gene: TRBJ1-2
abundance: NA
d_gene: NA
v_gene: TRBV5-8
CDR3nt: TGTGCCAGCAGCGGTCAGGGTAATTATGGCTACACCTTC
CDR3aa: CASSGQGNYGYTF

j_gene: TRBJ2-1
abundance: NA
d_gene: TRBD2
v_gene: TRBV28
CDR3nt: TGTGCCAGCAGTCCGACTAGCGGGAGGTTAATTAATGAGCAGTTCTTC
CDR3aa: CASSPTSGRLINEQFF

j_gene: TRBJ1-2
abundance: few
d_gene: NA
v_gene: TRBV29-1
CDR3nt: TGCAGCGTTGAGGGGGGTGATGGCTACACCTTC
CDR3aa: CSVEGGDGYTF

j_gene: TRBJ1-1
abundance: NA
d_gene: NA
v_gene: TRBV16
CDR3nt: TGTGCCAGCAGCCAGTTTTCCGGGCCTGGGGCCACTGAAGCTTTCTTT
CDR3aa: CASSQFSGPGATEAFF

j_gene: TRBJ1-4
abundance: NA
d_gene: NA
v_gene: TRBV29-1
CDR3nt: TGCAGCGTTGAAGTGGGCGTACATGAAAAACTGTTTTTT
CDR3aa: CSVEVGVHEKLFF

j_gene: TRBJ1-1
abundance: NA
d_gene: NA
v_gene: TRBV20-1
CDR3nt: TGCAGTGCTGCACCGGGTATTGAAGCTTTCTTT
CDR3aa: CSAAPGIEAFF

j_gene: TRBJ2-7
abundance: NA
d_gene: NA
v_gene: TRBV21-1
CDR3nt: TGTGCCAGCAGCGGACAGAAGAGCTCCTACGAGCAGTACTTC
CDR3aa: CASSGQKSSYEQYF

j_gene: TRBJ2-1
abundance: few
d_gene: NA
v_gene: TRBV5-1
CDR3nt: TGCGCCAGCAGCTCGGGTCGGAGCTCCTACAATGAGCAGTTCTTC
CDR3aa: CASSSGRSSYNEQFF

j_gene: TRBJ2-7
abundance: once
d_gene: NA
v_gene: TRBV5-1
CDR3nt: TGCGCCAGCAGCTACGATACACCCTCCTACGAGCAGTACTTC
CDR3aa: CASSYDTPSYEQYF

j_gene: TRBJ2-7
abundance: NA
d_gene: NA
v_gene: TRBV28
CDR3nt: TGTGCCAGCAGTTTAGAAGTGACTAGTCCGTACTTC
CDR3aa: CASSLEVTSPYF

j_gene: TRBJ1-2
abundance: NA
d_gene: NA
v_gene: TRBV30
CDR3nt: TGTGCCTGGAGTGCAACCCGGTACGGAGCTAACTATGGCTACACCTTC
CDR3aa: CAWSATRYGANYGYTF

j_gene: TRBJ2-2
abundance: NA
d_gene: NA
v_gene: TRBV9
CDR3nt: TGTGCCAGCAGCGCTAGACTAGTAGTTCGGGAGCTGTTTTTT
CDR3aa: CASSARLVVRELFF

j_gene: TRBJ1-1
abundance: NA
d_gene: TRBD1
v_gene: TRBV6-5
CDR3nt: TGTGCCAGCAGAACGGGACAGGGTGGCACTGAAGCTTTCTTT
CDR3aa: CASRTGQGGTEAFF

j_gene: TRBJ2-1
abundance: once
d_gene: NA
v_gene: TRBV28
CDR3nt: TGTGCCAGCAGAACGGGGATATACAATGAGCAGTTCTTC
CDR3aa: CASRTGIYNEQFF

j_gene: TRBJ2-7
abundance: NA
d_gene: NA
v_gene: TRBV28
CDR3nt: TGTGCCAGCATTAGCGGCTACGAGCAGTACTTC
CDR3aa: CASISGYEQYF

j_gene: TRBJ2-5
abundance: NA
d_gene: TRBD2
v_gene: TRBV7-2
CDR3nt: TGTGCCAGCAGCTTCCTGACTAGCGGGTGGGAGACCCAGTACTTC
CDR3aa: CASSFLTSGWETQYF

j_gene: TRBJ1-4
abundance: NA
d_gene: TRBD1
v_gene: TRBV7-9
CDR3nt: TGTGCCAGCAGCTCGAGCATGGACAGGGGGCGTGAAAAACTGTTTTTT
CDR3aa: CASSSSMDRGREKLFF

j_gene: TRBJ2-5
abundance: NA
d_gene: NA
v_gene: TRBV28
CDR3nt: TGTGCCAGCAGTTTAACAGAGGGTCTTGGGGGGGAGACCCAGTACTTC
CDR3aa: CASSLTEGLGGETQYF

j_gene: TRBJ1-2
abundance: NA
d_gene: NA
v_gene: TRBV6-5
CDR3nt: TGTGCCAGCAGGGAGCCAGGGTCCTATGGCTACACCTTC
CDR3aa: CASREPGSYGYTF

j_gene: TRBJ1-1
abundance: NA
d_gene: NA
v_gene: TRBV2
CDR3nt: TGTGCCGGCAACCGGGACAAGAACACTGAAGCTTTCTTT
CDR3aa: CAGNRDKNTEAFF

j_gene: TRBJ2-1
abundance: NA
d_gene: NA
v_gene: TRBV27
CDR3nt: TGTGCCAGCAGTCCTGCTAGTTGGTATGAGCAGTTCTTC
CDR3aa: CASSPASWYEQFF

j_gene: TRBJ1-1
abundance: NA
d_gene: TRBD1
v_gene: TRBV2
CDR3nt: TGTGCCAGCCAAGACAGGGCCGGTAGAGACACTGAAGCTTTCTTT
CDR3aa: CASQDRAGRDTEAFF

j_gene: TRBJ2-7
abundance: few
d_gene: TRBD2
v_gene: TRBV6-1
CDR3nt: TGTGCCAGCAGTTCCTTAGCGGGAGAGGTTTACGAGCAGTACTTC
CDR3aa: CASSSLAGEVYEQYF

j_gene: TRBJ1-2
abundance: few
d_gene: NA
v_gene: TRBV7-9
CDR3nt: TGTGCCAGCAGCCCCAACCCGGCGGGCACCTATGGCTACACCTTC
CDR3aa: CASSPNPAGTYGYTF

j_gene: TRBJ2-3
abundance: NA
d_gene: NA
v_gene: TRBV7-6
CDR3nt: TGTGCCAGCAGCCCGATGGGAGCAACTAGCACAGATACGCAGTATTTT
CDR3aa: CASSPMGATSTDTQYF